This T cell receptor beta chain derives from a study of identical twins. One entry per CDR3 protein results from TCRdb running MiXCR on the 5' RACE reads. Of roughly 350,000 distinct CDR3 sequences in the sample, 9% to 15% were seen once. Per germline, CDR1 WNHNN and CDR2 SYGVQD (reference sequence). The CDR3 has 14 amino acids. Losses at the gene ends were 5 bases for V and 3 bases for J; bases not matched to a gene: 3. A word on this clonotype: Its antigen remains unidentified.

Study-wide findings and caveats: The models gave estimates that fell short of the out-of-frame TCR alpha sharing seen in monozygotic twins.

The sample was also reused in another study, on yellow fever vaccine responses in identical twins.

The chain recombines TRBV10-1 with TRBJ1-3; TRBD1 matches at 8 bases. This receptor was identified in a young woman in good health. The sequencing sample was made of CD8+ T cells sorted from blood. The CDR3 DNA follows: TGCGCCAGCAGTCCAGGGGGCTATGGAAACACCATATATTTT. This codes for CASSPGGYGNTIYF.